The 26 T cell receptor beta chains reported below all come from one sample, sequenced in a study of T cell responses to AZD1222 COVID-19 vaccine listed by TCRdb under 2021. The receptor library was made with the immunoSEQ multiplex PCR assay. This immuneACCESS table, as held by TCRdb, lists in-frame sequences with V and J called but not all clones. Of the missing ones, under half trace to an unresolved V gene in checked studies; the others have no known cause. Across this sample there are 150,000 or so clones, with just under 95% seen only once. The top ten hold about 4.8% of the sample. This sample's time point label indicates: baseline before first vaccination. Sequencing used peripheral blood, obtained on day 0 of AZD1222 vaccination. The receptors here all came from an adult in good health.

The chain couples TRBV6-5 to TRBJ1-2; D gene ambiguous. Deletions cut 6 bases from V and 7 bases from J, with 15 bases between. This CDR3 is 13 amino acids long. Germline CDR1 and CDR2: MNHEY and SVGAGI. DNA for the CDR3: TGTGCCAGCAGAAGCGAAAGAGGCTTTGGCTACACCTTC. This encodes CASRSERGFGYTF.

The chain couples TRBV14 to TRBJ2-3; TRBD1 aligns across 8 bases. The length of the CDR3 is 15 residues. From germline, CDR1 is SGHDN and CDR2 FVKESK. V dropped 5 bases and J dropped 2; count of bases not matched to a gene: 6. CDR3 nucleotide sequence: TGTGCCAGCAGCTTTGACAGGGGTCACACAGATACGCAGTATTTT. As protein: CASSFDRGHTDTQYF.

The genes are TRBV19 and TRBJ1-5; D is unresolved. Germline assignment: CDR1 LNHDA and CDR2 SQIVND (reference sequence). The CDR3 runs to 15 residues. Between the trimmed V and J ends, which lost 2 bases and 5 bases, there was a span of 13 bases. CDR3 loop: CASSIPSEVHQPQHF. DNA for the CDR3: TGTGCCAGTAGTATACCCTCGGAGGTCCATCAGCCCCAGCATTTT.

CDR3 nucleotide sequence: TGTGCCAGCAGAAGGACGGCGAACACTGAAGCTTTCTTT. The encoded protein is CASRRTANTEAFF. V is TRBV28 and J is TRBJ1-1; D call uncertain. V lost 6 bases and J 1 base, leaving 9 bases between the germline ends. The CDR3 is 13 residues long. Germline CDR1 and CDR2: MDHEN and SYDVKM.

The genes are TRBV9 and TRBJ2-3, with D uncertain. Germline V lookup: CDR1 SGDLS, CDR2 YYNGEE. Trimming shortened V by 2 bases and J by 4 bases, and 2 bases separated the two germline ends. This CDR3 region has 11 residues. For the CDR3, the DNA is TGTGCCAGCAGCGTCGCAGATACGCAGTATTTT. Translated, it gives CASSVADTQYF.

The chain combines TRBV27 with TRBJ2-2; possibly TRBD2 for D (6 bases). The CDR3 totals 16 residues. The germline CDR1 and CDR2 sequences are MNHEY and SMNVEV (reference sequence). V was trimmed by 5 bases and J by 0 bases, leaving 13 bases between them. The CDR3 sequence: CASSQIAVTNTGELFF. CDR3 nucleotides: TGTGCCAGCAGTCAAATAGCGGTCACGAACACCGGGGAGCTGTTTTTT.

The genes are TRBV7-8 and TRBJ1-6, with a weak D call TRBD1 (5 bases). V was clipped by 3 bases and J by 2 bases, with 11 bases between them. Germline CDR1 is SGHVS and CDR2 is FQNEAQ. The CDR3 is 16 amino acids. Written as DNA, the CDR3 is TGTGCCAGCAGCTTGGGGGTTCGGACCTATAATTCACCCCTCCACTTT. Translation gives CASSLGVRTYNSPLHF. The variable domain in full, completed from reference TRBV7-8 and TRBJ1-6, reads GAGVSQSPRYKVAKRGQDVALRCDPISGHVSLFWYQQALGQGPEFLTYFQNEAQLDKSGLPSDRFFAERPEGSVSTLKIQRTQQEDSAVYLCASSLGVRTYNSPLHFGNGTRLTVT.

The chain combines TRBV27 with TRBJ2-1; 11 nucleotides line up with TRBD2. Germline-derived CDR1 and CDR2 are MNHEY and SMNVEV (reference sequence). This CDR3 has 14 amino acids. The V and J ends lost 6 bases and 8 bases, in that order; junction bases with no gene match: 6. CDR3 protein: CASSVAGGPDEQFF. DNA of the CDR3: TGTGCCAGCAGCGTAGCGGGGGGGCCCGATGAGCAGTTCTTC.

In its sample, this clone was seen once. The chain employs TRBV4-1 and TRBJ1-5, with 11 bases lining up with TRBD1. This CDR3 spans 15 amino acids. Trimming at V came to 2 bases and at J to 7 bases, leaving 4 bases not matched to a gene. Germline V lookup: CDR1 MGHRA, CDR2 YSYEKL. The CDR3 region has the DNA TGCGCCAGCAGCCAAACGGGACAGGGGGTCCAGCCCCAGCATTTT. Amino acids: CASSQTGQGVQPQHF.

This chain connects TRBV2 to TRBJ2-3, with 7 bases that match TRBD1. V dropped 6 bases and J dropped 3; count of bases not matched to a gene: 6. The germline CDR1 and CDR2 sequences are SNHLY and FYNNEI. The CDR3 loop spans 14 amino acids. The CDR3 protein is CASRPGQTTDTQYF. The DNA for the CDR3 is TGTGCCAGCAGGCCGGGACAGACTACAGATACGCAGTATTTT.

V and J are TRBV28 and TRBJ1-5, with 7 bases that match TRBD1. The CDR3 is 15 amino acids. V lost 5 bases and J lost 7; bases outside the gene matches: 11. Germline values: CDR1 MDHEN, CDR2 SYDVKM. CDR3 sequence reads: CASSLNGGGSQPQHF. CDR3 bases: TGTGCCAGCAGTCTTAATGGAGGGGGCTCACAGCCCCAGCATTTT. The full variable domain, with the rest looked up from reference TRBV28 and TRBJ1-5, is DVKVTQSSRYLVKRTGEKVFLECVQDMDHENMFWYRQDPGLGLRLIYFSYDVKMKEKGDIPEGYSVSREKKERFSLILESASTNQTSMYLCASSLNGGGSQPQHFGDGTRLSIL.

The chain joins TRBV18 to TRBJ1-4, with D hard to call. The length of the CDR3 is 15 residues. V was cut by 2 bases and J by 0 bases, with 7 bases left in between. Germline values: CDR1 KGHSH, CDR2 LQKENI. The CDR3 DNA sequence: TGTGCCAGCTCACCATCGACTGCAACTAATGAAAAACTGTTTTTT. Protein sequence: CASSPSTATNEKLFF.

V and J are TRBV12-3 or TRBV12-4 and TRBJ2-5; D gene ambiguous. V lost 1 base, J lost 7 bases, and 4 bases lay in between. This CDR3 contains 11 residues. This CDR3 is CASSLGATQYF. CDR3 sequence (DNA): TGTGCCAGCAGTTTAGGGGCGACCCAGTACTTC.

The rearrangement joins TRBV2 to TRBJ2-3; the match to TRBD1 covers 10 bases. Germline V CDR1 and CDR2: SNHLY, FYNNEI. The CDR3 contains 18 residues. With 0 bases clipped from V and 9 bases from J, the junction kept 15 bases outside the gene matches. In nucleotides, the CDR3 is TGTGCCAGCAGTGAAGCTCCTTGGACAGGGGGTTTACAGATCACGCAGTATTTT. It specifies CASSEAPWTGGLQITQYF.

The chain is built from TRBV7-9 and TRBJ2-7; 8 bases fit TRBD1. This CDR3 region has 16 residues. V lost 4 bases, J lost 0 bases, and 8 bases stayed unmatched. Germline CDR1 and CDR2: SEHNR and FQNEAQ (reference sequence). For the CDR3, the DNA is TGTGCCAGCAGCTCCGGACAGGGACCAAGCTCCTACGAGCAGTACTTC. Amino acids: CASSSGQGPSSYEQYF.

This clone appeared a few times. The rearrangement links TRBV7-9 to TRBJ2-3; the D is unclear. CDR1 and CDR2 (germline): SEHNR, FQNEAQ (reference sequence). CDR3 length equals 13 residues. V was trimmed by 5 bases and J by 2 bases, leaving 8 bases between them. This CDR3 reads CASSLVITDTQYF. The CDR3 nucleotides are TGTGCCAGCAGCCTCGTGATCACAGATACGCAGTATTTT.

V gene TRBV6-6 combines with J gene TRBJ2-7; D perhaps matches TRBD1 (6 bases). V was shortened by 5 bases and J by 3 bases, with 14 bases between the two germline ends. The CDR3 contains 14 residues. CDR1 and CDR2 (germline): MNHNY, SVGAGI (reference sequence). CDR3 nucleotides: TGTGCCAGCAGTCTACAGGGATCGCACTACGAGCAGTACTTC. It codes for CASSLQGSHYEQYF.

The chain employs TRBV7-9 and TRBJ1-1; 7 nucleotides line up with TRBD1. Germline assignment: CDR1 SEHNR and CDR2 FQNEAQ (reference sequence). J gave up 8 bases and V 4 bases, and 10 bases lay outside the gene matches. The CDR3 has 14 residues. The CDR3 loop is CASSSPPGQFEAFF. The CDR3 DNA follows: TGTGCCAGCAGCTCCCCCCCGGGACAGTTCGAAGCTTTCTTT.

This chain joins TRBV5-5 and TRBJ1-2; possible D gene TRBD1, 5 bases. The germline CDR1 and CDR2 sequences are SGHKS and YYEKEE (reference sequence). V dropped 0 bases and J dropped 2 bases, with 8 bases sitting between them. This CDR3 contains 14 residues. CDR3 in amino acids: CASSLARENYGYTF. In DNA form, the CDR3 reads TGTGCCAGCAGCTTGGCCAGGGAGAACTATGGCTACACCTTC.

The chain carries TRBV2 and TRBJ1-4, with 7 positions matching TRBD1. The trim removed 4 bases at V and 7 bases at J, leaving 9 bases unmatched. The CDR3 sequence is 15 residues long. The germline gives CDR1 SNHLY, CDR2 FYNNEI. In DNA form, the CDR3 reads TGTGCCAGCAGTGCTACAGGGGTTTTTAGTGAAAAACTGTTTTTT. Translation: CASSATGVFSEKLFF.

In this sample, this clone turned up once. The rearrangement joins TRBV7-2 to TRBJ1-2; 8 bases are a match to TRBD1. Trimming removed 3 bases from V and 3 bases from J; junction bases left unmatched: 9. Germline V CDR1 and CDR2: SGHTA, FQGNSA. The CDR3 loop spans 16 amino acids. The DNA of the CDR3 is TGTGCCAGCAGCTTCCCCTCTTTGGGACAGGACTATGGCTACACCTTC. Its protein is CASSFPSLGQDYGYTF.

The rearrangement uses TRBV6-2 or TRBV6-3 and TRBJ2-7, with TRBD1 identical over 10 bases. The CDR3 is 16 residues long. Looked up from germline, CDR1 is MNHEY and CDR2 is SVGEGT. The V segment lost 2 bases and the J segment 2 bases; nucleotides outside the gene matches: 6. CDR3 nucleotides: TGTGCCAGCAGTTACGGAAGGACAGGGGGTCCCTACGAGCAGTACTTC. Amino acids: CASSYGRTGGPYEQYF.

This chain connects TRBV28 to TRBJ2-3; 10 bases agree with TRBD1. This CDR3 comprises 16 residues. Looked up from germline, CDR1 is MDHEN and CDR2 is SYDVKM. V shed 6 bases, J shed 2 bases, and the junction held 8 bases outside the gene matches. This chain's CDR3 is CASRPDRGLNTDTQYF. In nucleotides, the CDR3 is TGTGCCAGCAGGCCCGACAGGGGGCTAAACACAGATACGCAGTATTTT.

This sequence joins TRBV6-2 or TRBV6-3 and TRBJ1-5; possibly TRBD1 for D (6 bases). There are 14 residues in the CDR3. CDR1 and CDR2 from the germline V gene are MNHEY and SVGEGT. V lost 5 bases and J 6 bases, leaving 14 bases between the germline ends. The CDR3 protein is CASSTRTAGQPQHF. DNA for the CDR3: TGTGCCAGCAGTACCCGGACAGCGGGTCAGCCCCAGCATTTT.

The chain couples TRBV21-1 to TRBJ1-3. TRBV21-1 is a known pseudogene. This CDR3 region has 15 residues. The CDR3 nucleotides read TGTGCCAGTATAATGGCGGGGACTTTGGGAAACACCATATATTTT. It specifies CASIMAGTLGNTIYF.

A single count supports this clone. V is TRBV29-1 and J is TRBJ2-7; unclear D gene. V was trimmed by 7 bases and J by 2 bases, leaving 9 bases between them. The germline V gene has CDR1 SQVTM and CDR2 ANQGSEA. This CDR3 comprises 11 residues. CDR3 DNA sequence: TGCAGCGCTCTCATAACCTACGAGCAGTACTTC. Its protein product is CSALITYEQYF.